This T cell receptor (beta chain) was retrieved from a study of blood T cell repertoires in COVID-19. Some clones are missing from TCRdb's copy, which holds only in-frame ones; the method was immunoSEQ multiplex PCR. The profile shows 95,000 or so clones, 81% of them singletons. Germline V gene sequence: CDR1 MNHEY, CDR2 SVGAGI. V was clipped by 2 bases and J by 7 bases, with 5 bases between them. CDR3 length: 12 residues. The chain combines TRBV6-5 with TRBJ1-4; no firm D call. The sequencing sample was made of peripheral blood. The origin of this receptor is an older man with active or convalescent COVID-19. CDR3 sequence (DNA): TGTGCCAGCAGTTACGGCGGTGAAAAACTGTTTTTT. Translated: CASSYGGEKLFF.